Detailed here is one T cell receptor (beta chain). Libraries were prepared by immunoSEQ multiplex PCR; TCRdb keeps only in-frame clonotypes and omits some of them. The sample contains over 100,000 clones, more than 80% of which appear only once. CDR3 length: 16 residues. The V end was cut by 2 bases, the J end by 7 bases, with 15 bases between. CDR1 KGHSH and CDR2 LQKENI come from the germline V gene. The data originate from a study of control samples from healthy donors and cancer patients. The V gene is TRBV18, the J gene TRBJ1-6; D is possibly TRBD1 (5 bases). The receptor's source is a man in his forties in good health. Sequencing was carried out using blood. CDR3 residues: CASSPSSGTENSPLHF. The DNA for the CDR3 is TGTGCCAGCTCACCATCTTCCGGGACGGAGAATTCACCCCTCCACTTT.